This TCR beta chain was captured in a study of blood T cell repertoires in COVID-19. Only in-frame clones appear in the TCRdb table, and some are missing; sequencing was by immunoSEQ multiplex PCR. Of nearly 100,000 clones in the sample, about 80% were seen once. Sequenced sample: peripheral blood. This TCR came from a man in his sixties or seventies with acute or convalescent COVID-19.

Here the CDR3 reads CAWSTKHATNEKLFF. The CDR3 bases are TGTGCCTGGAGTACCAAACACGCAACTAATGAAAAACTGTTTTTT. The chain is built from TRBV30 and TRBJ1-4; D is uncertain. This CDR3 contains 15 residues. The V and J ends lost 2 bases and 0 bases respectively, with 10 bases between them. CDR1 and CDR2 from the germline V gene are GTSNPN and SVGIG (reference sequence).